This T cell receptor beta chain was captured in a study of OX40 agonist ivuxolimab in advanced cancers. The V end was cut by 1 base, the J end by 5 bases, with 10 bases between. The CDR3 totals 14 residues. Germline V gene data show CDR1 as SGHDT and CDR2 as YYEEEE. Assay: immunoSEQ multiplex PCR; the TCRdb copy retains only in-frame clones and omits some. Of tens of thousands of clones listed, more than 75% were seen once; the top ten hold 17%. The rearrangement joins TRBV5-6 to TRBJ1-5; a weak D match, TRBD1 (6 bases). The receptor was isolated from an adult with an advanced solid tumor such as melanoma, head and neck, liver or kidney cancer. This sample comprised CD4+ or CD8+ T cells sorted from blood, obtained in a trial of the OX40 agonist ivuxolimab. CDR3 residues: CASSLSQGYQPQHF. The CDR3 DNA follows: TGTGCCAGCAGCTTGTCACAGGGATATCAGCCCCAGCATTTT.